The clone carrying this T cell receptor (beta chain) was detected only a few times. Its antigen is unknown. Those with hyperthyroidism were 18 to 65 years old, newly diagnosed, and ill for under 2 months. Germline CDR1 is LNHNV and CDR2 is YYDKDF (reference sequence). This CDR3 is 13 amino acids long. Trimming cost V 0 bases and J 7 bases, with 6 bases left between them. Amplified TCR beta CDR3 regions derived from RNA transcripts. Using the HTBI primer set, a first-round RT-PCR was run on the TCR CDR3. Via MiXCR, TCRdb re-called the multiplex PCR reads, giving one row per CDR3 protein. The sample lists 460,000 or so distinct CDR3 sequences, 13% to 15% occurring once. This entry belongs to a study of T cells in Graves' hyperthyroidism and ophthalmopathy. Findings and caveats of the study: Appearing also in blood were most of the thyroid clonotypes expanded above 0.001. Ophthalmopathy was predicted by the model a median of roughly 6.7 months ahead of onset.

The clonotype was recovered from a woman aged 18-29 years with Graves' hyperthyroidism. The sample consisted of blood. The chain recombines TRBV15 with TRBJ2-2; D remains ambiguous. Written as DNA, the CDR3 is TGTGCCACCAGCAGAGAGCTGGACGGGGAGCTGTTTTTT. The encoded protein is CATSRELDGELFF.